A single sample gave rise to the 5 T cell receptor beta chains below, sequenced in a study of cytomegalovirus exposure and HLA in healthy donors. The PCR made use of 60 Vbeta and 13 Jbeta primers. Measured with immunoSEQ multiplex PCR; TCRdb has only the in-frame clones, and not every one. The sample lists about 110,000 clones, about 13% seen once, with approximately 16% in the top ten. Specimen: PBMCs. The source of these receptors is a man in his forties in good health and CMV-seropositive.

The rearrangement links TRBV30 to TRBJ1-5; no firm D call. Trimming pared 3 bases from V and 3 bases from J, leaving 9 bases between. The V gene's germline CDR1 is GTSNPN and CDR2 SVGIG (reference sequence). The CDR3 contains 13 residues. In DNA form, the CDR3 reads TGTGCCTGGAGGGGAGACAACAATCAGCCCCAGCATTTT. It encodes CAWRGDNNQPQHF.

This clone occurred a few times. Germline is not matched at one junction end, which may reflect a read error. The chain employs TRBV4-1 and TRBJ2-1; D uncertain. Germline CDR1 is MGHRA and CDR2 is YSYEKL. CDR3 size: 16 residues. CDR3 nucleotide sequence: TGCGCAAGCAGCCAAGATAAAGGAGTCTCCTACAATGAGCAGTTCTTC. Its protein product is CASSQDKGVSYNEQFF.

The chain is built from TRBV7-6 and TRBJ2-1; 8 nucleotides match TRBD2. Trimming took 5 bases from V and 6 from J; bases not matched to a gene: 12. The CDR3 is 16 amino acids. The V gene's germline CDR1 is SGHVS and CDR2 FNYEAQ. CDR3 DNA sequence: TGTGCCAGCAGCCTCACCTCCGGGACTAGAAGCAATGAGCAGTTCTTC. This encodes CASSLTSGTRSNEQFF.

Only a few counts were recorded for this clone. The chain is built from TRBV30 and TRBJ1-1; maybe TRBD1 (5 bases). Trimming took off 3 bases at V and 5 bases at J, with 13 bases between the two ends. The CDR3 contains 13 residues. Per germline, CDR1 GTSNPN and CDR2 SVGIG (reference sequence). This chain's CDR3 is CAWSQGLGTEAFF. In nucleotides, the CDR3 is TGTGCCTGGAGCCAGGGTTTGGGAACTGAAGCTTTCTTT. The whole variable domain, filled in from reference TRBV30 and TRBJ1-1, reads SQTIHQWPATLVQPVGSPLSLECTVEGTSNPNLYWYRQAAGRGLQLLFYSVGIGQISSEVPQNLSASRPQDRQFILSSKKLLLSDSGFYLCAWSQGLGTEAFFGQGTRLTVV.

This chain's CDR3 is CASSYAFERPNTGELFF. The CDR3 DNA follows: TGTGCCAGCAGTTACGCGTTTGAGAGGCCGAACACCGGGGAGCTGTTTTTT. The gene calls are TRBV6-7 and TRBJ2-2; D is undetermined. TRBV6-7 is an ORF for which the function is uncertain. The length of the CDR3 is 17 residues. The germline V and J ends were trimmed by 2 bases and 0 bases, with 13 bases remaining between them.